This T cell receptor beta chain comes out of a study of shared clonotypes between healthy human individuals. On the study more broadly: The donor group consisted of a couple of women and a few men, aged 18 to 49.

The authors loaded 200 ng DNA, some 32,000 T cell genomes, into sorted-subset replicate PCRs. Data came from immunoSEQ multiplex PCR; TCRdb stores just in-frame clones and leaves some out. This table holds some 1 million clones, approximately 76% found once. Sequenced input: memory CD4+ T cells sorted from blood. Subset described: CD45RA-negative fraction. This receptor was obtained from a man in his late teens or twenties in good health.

CDR3 in amino acids: CASSPLDSTRGELFF. DNA for the CDR3: TGTGCCAGCAGTCCCTTGGACAGCACTAGGGGGGAGCTGTTTTTT. The rearrangement uses TRBV6-6 and TRBJ2-2, with D perhaps TRBD1 (6 bases). The V gene's germline CDR1 is MNHNY and CDR2 SVGAGI (reference sequence). V lost 5 bases and J 8 bases, leaving 18 bases between the germline ends. The CDR3 has 15 amino acids.